A single sample is the source of the 17 T cell receptor beta chains below, sequenced in a study of molecular identifiers for immune sequencing clone quantification. TCRdb ran MiXCR on the PCR reads and lists one entry per CDR3 protein. This table holds roughly 300,000 distinct CDR3 sequences, roughly 24% found once. Sequenced material: naive CD8+ T cells from blood, with Jurkat cell RNA spiked in. Subset meaning: FACS-sorted CD8+CD4-CCR7+CD45RA+ naive T cells. The receptors stem from a human donor in good health. Some libraries in this study had Jurkat cell RNA spiked in.

Of note for this clonotype: A read error is possible here, since a much larger clone lies one base away. The chain couples TRBV29-1 to TRBJ2-1, with unresolved D. This CDR3 has 15 amino acids. CDR1 and CDR2 (germline): SQVTM, ANQGSEA. In nucleotides, the CDR3 is TGCAGCGTTGAAGCCGAACGTCCACGCCACAATGCGCAGTTCTTC. As protein: CSVEAERPRHNAQFF.

The chain joins TRBV4-3 to TRBJ2-7; D is undetermined. The CDR3 contains 14 residues. Looked up from germline, CDR1 is LGHNA and CDR2 is YSLEER. Trimming removed 3 bases from V and 1 base from J, with 10 bases in between. The chain's CDR3 is CASSQEWGSYEQYF. CDR3 coding DNA: TGCGCCAGCAGCCAGGAGTGGGGTTCCTACGAGCAGTACTTC.

With respect to this clonotype: A much larger clone differs by one base, so this may be a read error. The rearrangement links TRBV9 to TRBJ1-5; D ambiguous. This CDR3 is built from 14 residues. Germline CDR1 reads SGDLS; CDR2 reads YYNGEE. The CDR3 sequence is CASSVGGGHQPHHF. The CDR3, as DNA: TGTGCCAGCAGCGTAGGTGGAGGGCATCAGCCCCATCATTTT.

Note on this clonotype: Given the absence of the conserved phenylalanine or tryptophan at the CDR3 end, a read error is likely. The J gene is TRBJ1-1, the V gene TRBV6-2 or TRBV6-3, with unresolved D. The V and J ends lost 0 bases and 1 base respectively, with 3 bases between them. Germline-derived CDR1 and CDR2 are MNHEY and SVGEGT. CDR3 size: 13 residues. The CDR3 protein is CASSYSKNTEAFS. CDR3 DNA: TGTGCCAGCAGTTACTCCAAGAACACTGAAGCTTTCTCT.

Comments on this clonotype: One base away lies a much larger clone, so this may be a sequencing read error. The gene calls are TRBV7-8 and TRBJ1-1; D not certain. This CDR3 has 14 residues. The germline gives CDR1 SGHVS, CDR2 FQNEAQ. The V and J ends lost 8 bases and 4 bases respectively, with 17 bases between them. In nucleotides, the CDR3 is TGTGCCAGCGGCTCCGTTGGGCTTGGCACTGAAGCTTTCTTT. This codes for CASGSVGLGTEAFF.

The chain links TRBV27 to TRBJ2-3; no clear D. The DNA end favors TRBJ1-5, so the J call may be wrong. This CDR3 is built from 13 residues. The germline CDR1 and CDR2 sequences are MNHEY and SMNVEV (reference sequence). CDR3 bases: TGTGCCAGCAGTTTGTTCCCACAAGATACGCAGCATTTT. Translated: CASSLFPQDTQHF.

The chain is built from TRBV14 and TRBJ2-1; 7 bases fit TRBD1. The germline V gene has CDR1 SGHDN and CDR2 FVKESK. The CDR3 consists of 16 residues. After removal of 4 bases from V and 8 bases from J, the junction contained 14 bases not matched to a gene. CDR3 amino acids: CASSPWTGGPTDEQFF. CDR3 sequence (DNA): TGTGCCAGCAGCCCCTGGACAGGAGGACCCACCGATGAGCAGTTCTTC.

This clonotype was seen only a few times. V and J are TRBV5-1 and TRBJ1-6; D gene ambiguous. Germline values: CDR1 SGHRS, CDR2 YFSETQ. V lost 0 bases and J 9 bases, leaving 10 bases between the germline ends. The CDR3 has 14 residues. In DNA, the CDR3 is TGCGCCAGCAGCTTGGTATGGGAAGGTTCACCCCTCCACTTT. This codes for CASSLVWEGSPLHF.

This clonotype showed up many times. The chain employs TRBV6-1 and TRBJ2-3; 9 nucleotides agree with TRBD2. CDR3 length: 16 residues. V lost 0 bases, J lost 3 bases, and 4 bases stayed unmatched. Per the germline V gene, CDR1 is MNHNS and CDR2 is SASEGT. The CDR3 nucleotides are TGTGCCAGCAGTGAAGCAGGCGGGGGGGCTACAGATACGCAGTATTTT. Residues: CASSEAGGGATDTQYF.

A remark on this clonotype: Likely a read error: the CDR3 ends without its conserved phenylalanine or tryptophan. The chain has TRBV28 and TRBJ1-1, with D tentatively TRBD1 (5 bases). In germline, CDR1 is MDHEN, CDR2 SYDVKM. The CDR3 is made up of 11 amino acids. CDR3 DNA: TGTTCCAGCAGTGAAGGGGTTGAAGCTTTCTAT. It codes for CSSSEGVEAFY.

The chain carries TRBV30 and TRBJ2-1, with D hard to call. This CDR3 is built from 8 residues. Trimming took off 5 bases at V and 15 bases at J, with 8 bases between the two ends. Per the germline V gene, CDR1 is GTSNPN and CDR2 is SVGIG (reference sequence). In DNA form, the CDR3 reads TGTGCCTGGTATAAGGGGTTCTTC. Translation gives CAWYKGFF.

This clonotype was recorded at least ten times. This sequence joins TRBV6-5 and TRBJ2-3; the match to TRBD2 covers 12 bases. The ends lost 4 bases at V and 0 bases at J; junction bases unmatched: 2. The CDR3 has 16 amino acids. Germline CDR1 reads MNHEY; CDR2 reads SVGAGI. The chain's CDR3 is CASSLTSGGSTDTQYF. CDR3 nucleotide sequence: TGTGCCAGCAGTTTGACTAGCGGGGGAAGCACAGATACGCAGTATTTT.

Details on this clonotype: The CDR3 does not end in the conserved phenylalanine or tryptophan, so this is likely a read error. V usage is TRBV9 and J usage is TRBJ2-1; possible D gene TRBD1, 6 bases. From germline, CDR1 is SGDLS and CDR2 YYNGEE. Trimming left V 1 base short and J 9 bases short, with 20 bases between. The CDR3 is 16 amino acids. The CDR3 reads CASSVSWGQGRGEQFS. The CDR3 region has the DNA TGTGCCAGCAGCGTATCATGGGGGCAGGGACGAGGTGAGCAGTTCTCC.

This clonotype came up a few times. V is TRBV7-9 and J is TRBJ2-7; either TRBD1 or TRBD2 may supply D (5 bases each). The V gene's germline CDR1 is SEHNR and CDR2 FQNEAQ (reference sequence). The CDR3 extends over 14 amino acids. The V end was cut by 5 bases, the J end by 6 bases, with 17 bases between. CDR3 nucleotide sequence: TGTGCCAGCAGCCCCCCCCGTGGGGGTGGCGAGCAGTACTTC. Its translation: CASSPPRGGGEQYF.

Comment on this clonotype: This clone may be a read error of a much larger clone one base away. The V gene is TRBV7-9, the J gene TRBJ1-6, with D hard to call. V gave up 5 bases and J gave up 6 bases, with 17 bases separating them. The CDR3 is 16 residues long. CDR1 SEHNR and CDR2 FQNEAQ come from the germline V gene (reference sequence). CDR3 nucleotide sequence: TGTGCCAGCAGCCCAACTTCATATCCATGTAATTCACCCCTCCACTTT. The encoded protein is CASSPTSYPCNSPLHF.

The chain combines TRBV19 with TRBJ2-7; D is uncertain. The V end was cut by 10 bases, the J end by 2 bases, with 6 bases between. Germline assignment: CDR1 LNHDA and CDR2 SQIVND (reference sequence). This CDR3 spans 10 amino acids. The CDR3 nucleotides are TGTGCCACAGGAACCTACGAGCAGTACTTC. Protein: CATGTYEQYF.

This clonotype was detected a few times. CDR3 nucleotides: TGTGCCAGCAGCCAAGAGAGTAGCTCCTATAATTCACCCCTCCACTTT. It translates to CASSQESSSYNSPLHF. The chain couples TRBV4-2 to TRBJ1-6; D call uncertain. The CDR3 is 16 amino acids. The V gene's germline CDR1 is LGHNA and CDR2 YNFKEQ. The V end was cut by 0 bases, the J end by 0 bases, with 6 bases between.